A single sample is the source of the 32 T cell receptor beta chains below, sequenced in a study of cytomegalovirus exposure and HLA in healthy donors. PCR involved 60 Vbeta and 13 Jbeta primers. The assay was immunoSEQ multiplex PCR, and TCRdb's table has in-frame clones only and misses some. The data hold about 69,000 clones, with about 70% observed a single time. Material for sequencing was PBMCs. All receptors derive from a woman aged 30 to 39 in good health and CMV-seronegative.

The CDR3 spells CASSFGREGNTEAFF. As DNA, the CDR3 is TGTGCCAGCAGTTTCGGCAGGGAAGGGAACACTGAAGCTTTCTTT. This sequence joins TRBV27 and TRBJ1-1; TRBD1 might be the D (5 bases). The CDR3 is made up of 15 amino acids. The ends were cut back, 3 bases at V and 1 base at J, with 12 bases in the middle. Germline assignment: CDR1 MNHEY and CDR2 SMNVEV (reference sequence).

V usage is TRBV2 and J usage is TRBJ2-5; 7 positions agree with TRBD2. The CDR3 has 14 residues. The V gene's germline CDR1 is SNHLY and CDR2 FYNNEI. The trim removed 6 bases at V and 4 bases at J, leaving 8 bases unmatched. CDR3 bases: TGTGCCAGCAGCAGGACTAGATTAGGAGAGACCCAGTACTTC. Protein product: CASSRTRLGETQYF. The complete variable domain, with remaining parts taken from reference TRBV2 and TRBJ2-5, reads EPEVTQTPSHQVTQMGQEVILRCVPISNHLYFYWYRQILGQKVEFLVSFYNNEISEKSEIFDDQFSVERPDGSNFTLKIRSTKLEDSAMYFCASSRTRLGETQYFGPGTRLLVL.

This sequence joins TRBV10-3 and TRBJ2-5, with TRBD1 as a possible D gene (7 bases). Germline lookup yields CDR1 ENHRY and CDR2 SYGVKD. The CDR3 covers 13 residues. V dropped 7 bases and J dropped 3 bases, with 12 bases sitting between them. The CDR3, as DNA: TGTGCCATCAACACAGGGGAGGAAGAGACCCAGTACTTC. Translation gives CAINTGEEETQYF.

This clone was counted once. The rearrangement links TRBV4-2 to TRBJ2-3; TRBD2 might be the D (6 bases). CDR1 LGHNA and CDR2 YNFKEQ come from the germline V gene. V was shortened by 0 bases and J by 0 bases, with 13 bases between the two germline ends. CDR3 size: 17 residues. The CDR3 sequence: CASSQEIGGASTDTQYF. The CDR3 DNA reads as TGTGCCAGCAGCCAAGAAATCGGGGGAGCTAGCACAGATACGCAGTATTTT.

This chain joins TRBV4-1 and TRBJ1-2; D is undetermined. The CDR3 has 17 amino acids. Trimming removed 0 bases at V and 2 bases at J, with 16 bases between. Germline CDR1 is MGHRA and CDR2 is YSYEKL. CDR3 nucleotides: TGCGCCAGCAGCCAAGAGGGAGTGGCAGGAGCGAACTATGGCTACACCTTC. Encoded protein: CASSQEGVAGANYGYTF.

The chain links TRBV2 to TRBJ2-5; 9 nucleotides match TRBD2. The germline CDR1 and CDR2 sequences are SNHLY and FYNNEI. Trimming at V came to 8 bases and at J to 1 base, leaving 8 bases not matched to a gene. The length of the CDR3 is 15 residues. CDR3 nucleotides: TGTGCCAGCTCAAGATTGACTAGCGGCCAAGAGACCCAGTACTTC. Protein product: CASSRLTSGQETQYF. Full variable domain (missing parts from reference TRBV2 and TRBJ2-5): EPEVTQTPSHQVTQMGQEVILRCVPISNHLYFYWYRQILGQKVEFLVSFYNNEISEKSEIFDDQFSVERPDGSNFTLKIRSTKLEDSAMYFCASSRLTSGQETQYFGPGTRLLVL.

This clone came up a few times. The V and J genes are TRBV6-5 and TRBJ1-4; D uncertain. The germline gives CDR1 MNHEY, CDR2 SVGAGI. The CDR3 runs 14 residues. Trimming removed 5 bases from V and 8 bases from J, with 15 bases in between. DNA for the CDR3: TGTGCCAGCAGTACCCGTCCAGATCCGGAAAAACTGTTTTTT. Protein product: CASSTRPDPEKLFF.

The chain employs TRBV5-1 and TRBJ1-5, with a tentative D call TRBD1 (5 bases). There are 14 residues in the CDR3. Trimming removed 4 bases at V and 5 bases at J, with 13 bases between. Germline loops: CDR1 SGHRS, CDR2 YFSETQ. The CDR3 protein is CASSPGGGDQPQHF. The CDR3 DNA follows: TGCGCCAGCAGCCCGGGGGGGGGTGATCAGCCCCAGCATTTT.

CDR3 nucleotides: TGTGCCAGCAGCCTCCAGGACAGGGTGGGCGGCTACACCTTC. This gives the protein CASSLQDRVGGYTF. This chain uses TRBV14 with TRBJ1-2, with 8 bases fitting TRBD1. After removal of 4 bases from V and 8 bases from J, the junction contained 9 bases not matched to a gene. Germline CDR1 and CDR2: SGHDN and FVKESK. CDR3 size: 14 residues. The variable domain in full, completed from reference TRBV14 and TRBJ1-2, reads EAGVTQFPSHSVIEKGQTVTLRCDPISGHDNLYWYRRVMGKEIKFLLHFVKESKQDESGMPNNRFLAERTGGTYSTLKVQPAELEDSGVYFCASSLQDRVGGYTFGSGTRLTVV.

The chain carries TRBV7-9 and TRBJ1-5, with 7 bases matching TRBD1. With 3 bases clipped from V and 10 bases from J, the junction kept 9 bases outside the gene matches. The length of the CDR3 is 14 residues. Germline CDR1 is SEHNR and CDR2 is FQNEAQ (reference sequence). The CDR3 spells CASSFGTEDRPQHF. CDR3 nucleotides: TGTGCCAGCAGCTTCGGGACAGAAGATCGTCCCCAGCATTTT.

V gene TRBV7-9 combines with J gene TRBJ1-3, with no clear D. The V gene's germline CDR1 is SEHNR and CDR2 FQNEAQ (reference sequence). This CDR3 has 17 amino acids. Trimming took off 5 bases at V and 4 bases at J, with 21 bases between the two ends. DNA for the CDR3: TGTGCCAGCAGCCCGTCCTTCGGGAGGGAGGGAGGAAACACCATATATTTT. Protein product: CASSPSFGREGGNTIYF.

V gene TRBV5-1 combines with J gene TRBJ1-2; D call uncertain. Deletions cut 4 bases from V and 2 bases from J, with 6 bases between. This CDR3 is built from 12 residues. CDR1 is SGHRS, CDR2 YFSETQ, per germline. This chain's CDR3 is CASSQMNYGYTF. CDR3 coding DNA: TGCGCCAGCAGCCAAATGAACTATGGCTACACCTTC.

The chain joins TRBV21-1 to TRBJ2-1; whether TRBD1, the table's D call, matches the DNA was not checked. TRBV21-1 represents a pseudogene. The CDR3 consists of 15 residues. CDR3 sequence reads: CASRSGTESFNEQFF. The CDR3 bases are TGTGCCAGTAGATCCGGGACAGAGTCCTTCAATGAGCAGTTCTTC.

The chain couples TRBV7-2 to TRBJ1-2; 8 positions match TRBD1. CDR1 and CDR2 from the germline V gene are SGHTA and FQGNSA. The CDR3 is 13 amino acids. Losses at the gene ends were 3 bases for V and 3 bases for J; bases not matched to a gene: 0. This chain's CDR3 is CASSLDRDYGYTF. The CDR3 DNA sequence: TGTGCCAGCAGCTTGGACAGGGACTATGGCTACACCTTC.

In regard to this clone: In the same sample, other DNA sequences code for this CDR3. The J gene is TRBJ1-2, the V gene TRBV30; 10 bases agree with TRBD1. CDR1 is GTSNPN, CDR2 SVGIG, per germline (reference sequence). The junction had 8 bases not matched to a gene; V was cut back by 2 bases and J by 8 bases. There are 14 residues in the CDR3. The CDR3 here is CAWSTGTGVDGYTF. In nucleotides, the CDR3 is TGTGCCTGGAGTACCGGGACAGGGGTTGACGGCTACACCTTC. The variable domain in full, completed from reference TRBV30 and TRBJ1-2, reads SQTIHQWPATLVQPVGSPLSLECTVEGTSNPNLYWYRQAAGRGLQLLFYSVGIGQISSEVPQNLSASRPQDRQFILSSKKLLLSDSGFYLCAWSTGTGVDGYTFGSGTRLTVV.

V gene TRBV7-3 combines with J gene TRBJ2-1, with 11 bases aligning to TRBD1. The junction had 14 bases not matched to a gene; V was cut back by 7 bases and J by 9 bases. The CDR3 has 16 amino acids. The germline V gene encodes CDR1 SGHTA and CDR2 FQGTGA. CDR3 nucleotide sequence: TGTGCCAGCACCCACCCCCCGGGACAGGGGGGGGGTGAGCAGTTCTTC. This codes for CASTHPPGQGGGEQFF.

The sample holds one count of this clone. J is TRBJ2-7 and V is TRBV5-1; 9 bases are a match to TRBD1. The trim removed 0 bases at V and 3 bases at J, leaving 4 bases unmatched. The CDR3 spans 15 residues. CDR1 is SGHRS and CDR2 is YFSETQ in the germline V gene. This chain's CDR3 is CASSLGDRENYEQYF. For the CDR3, the DNA is TGCGCCAGCAGCTTGGGGGACAGGGAGAACTACGAGCAGTACTTC. Full variable domain (missing parts from reference TRBV5-1 and TRBJ2-7): KAGVTQTPRYLIKTRGQQVTLSCSPISGHRSVSWYQQTPGQGLQFLFEYFSETQRNKGNFPGRFSGRQFSNSRSEMNVSTLELGDSALYLCASSLGDRENYEQYFGPGTRLTVT.

There are a few counts of this clone. This chain uses TRBV4-1 with TRBJ2-6; D unresolved. Germline CDR1 is MGHRA and CDR2 is YSYEKL. This CDR3 spans 17 amino acids. V was cut by 1 base and J by 0 bases, with 10 bases left in between. The CDR3 nucleotides read TGCGCCAGCAGCCAAGTAAACAGATTCTCTGGGGCCAACGTCCTGACTTTC. Amino acids: CASSQVNRFSGANVLTF.

The gene calls are TRBV11-2 and TRBJ2-5; D unresolved. This CDR3 spans 12 amino acids. Trimming took off 5 bases at V and 9 bases at J, with 13 bases between the two ends. Germline CDR1 is SGHAT and CDR2 is FQNNGV. Written as DNA, the CDR3 is TGTGCCAGCAGCCCCGTCTCTACGGCCCAGTACTTC. It translates to CASSPVSTAQYF.

This CDR3 reads CASSQNTGGSYNEQFF. Here the CDR3 DNA reads TGTGCCAGCAGCCAGAACACAGGGGGCTCCTACAATGAGCAGTTCTTC. The chain joins TRBV4-2 to TRBJ2-1, with 8 bases matching TRBD1. The germline CDR1 and CDR2 sequences are LGHNA and YNFKEQ. The trim removed 3 bases at V and 0 bases at J, leaving 4 bases unmatched. CDR3 length equals 16 residues.

The CDR3 DNA reads TGTGCCAGCAGTGACAGGGGGCGAGTCGGCTACACCTTC. Protein: CASSDRGRVGYTF. The rearrangement joins TRBV2 to TRBJ1-2, with 8 bases aligning to TRBD1. Germline V lookup: CDR1 SNHLY, CDR2 FYNNEI. Germline trimming cut 3 bases from V and 8 bases from J; bases unmatched to any gene: 5. The CDR3 covers 13 residues. Supplemented by reference TRBV2 and TRBJ1-2, the full variable domain reads EPEVTQTPSHQVTQMGQEVILRCVPISNHLYFYWYRQILGQKVEFLVSFYNNEISEKSEIFDDQFSVERPDGSNFTLKIRSTKLEDSAMYFCASSDRGRVGYTFGSGTRLTVV.

The chain's CDR3 is CASSLFGTPSTDTQYF. DNA of the CDR3: TGTGCCAGCAGTTTATTCGGGACTCCCAGCACAGATACGCAGTATTTT. This chain uses TRBV28 with TRBJ2-3, with D maybe TRBD2 (6 bases). The CDR3 is 16 residues long. The V end was cut by 1 base, the J end by 0 bases, with 11 bases between. Germline CDR1 reads MDHEN; CDR2 reads SYDVKM. The full variable domain, rest sourced from reference TRBV28 and TRBJ2-3, is DVKVTQSSRYLVKRTGEKVFLECVQDMDHENMFWYRQDPGLGLRLIYFSYDVKMKEKGDIPEGYSVSREKKERFSLILESASTNQTSMYLCASSLFGTPSTDTQYFGPGTRLTVL.

The chain combines TRBV13 with TRBJ1-1; TRBD1 matches 12 bases. Germline V gene sequence: CDR1 PRHDT, CDR2 FYEKMQ (reference sequence). The CDR3 has 16 amino acids. The J segment lost 7 bases and the V segment lost 5 bases, leaving 11 bases of the junction unmatched. The CDR3 sequence is CASSRDRGLLRGEAFF. The CDR3 DNA sequence: TGTGCCAGCAGCCGGGACAGGGGGCTCCTTAGAGGTGAAGCTTTCTTT.

This clone came up once. The rearrangement links TRBV6-5 to TRBJ1-4; tentative D call: TRBD1 (6 bases). V was pared by 0 bases and J by 8 bases, with 16 bases between. CDR1 and CDR2 from the germline V gene are MNHEY and SVGAGI. The CDR3 is made up of 16 amino acids. The CDR3 DNA reads TGTGCCAGCAGTTACTCGGGGGGGCCACGGAGCGAAAAACTGTTTTTT. Protein product: CASSYSGGPRSEKLFF.

This chain links TRBV29-1 with TRBJ1-2; weak D call: TRBD1 (5 bases). This CDR3 region has 11 residues. The V and J ends lost 8 bases and 4 bases respectively, with 11 bases between them. Germline values: CDR1 SQVTM, CDR2 ANQGSEA. The CDR3 reads CSTEDTYGYTF. CDR3 sequence (DNA): TGCAGCACCGAGGACACCTATGGCTACACCTTC.

The chain links TRBV21-1 to TRBJ2-7; the table's D call, TRBD1, has no DNA check behind it. TRBV21-1 is recorded as a pseudogene. The CDR3 runs 14 residues. The CDR3 DNA is TGTGCCAGCATCCCGGACAGCGGCAACGACGAGCAGTACTTC. Translated, it gives CASIPDSGNDEQYF.

CDR3 residues: CASSDPTGYTDTQYF. CDR3 sequence (DNA): TGTGCCAGCAGCGATCCAACAGGGTACACAGATACGCAGTATTTT. V usage is TRBV6-6 and J usage is TRBJ2-3; the D gene is possibly TRBD1 (6 bases). Germline V CDR1 and CDR2: MNHNY, SVGAGI (reference sequence). The CDR3 sequence is 15 residues long. The germline V and J ends were trimmed by 6 bases and 2 bases, with 15 bases remaining between them.

This rearrangement joins TRBV6-6 to TRBJ1-5; D not resolved. Germline CDR1 and CDR2: MNHNY and SVGAGI (reference sequence). This CDR3 has 15 residues. V was trimmed by 5 bases and J by 2 bases, leaving 13 bases between them. The CDR3 bases are TGTGCCAGCAGTCCCCAAGGAGATGGCAATCAGCCCCAGCATTTT. Amino acids: CASSPQGDGNQPQHF.

This chain uses TRBV6-1 with TRBJ1-6; 7 bases line up with TRBD1. The CDR3 extends over 14 amino acids. Germline V gene data show CDR1 as MNHNS and CDR2 as SASEGT. V shed 6 bases and J 6 bases; nucleotides not matched to a gene: 5. The CDR3 here is CASSQGQINSPLHF. The CDR3 coding sequence is TGTGCCAGCAGCCAGGGACAGATTAATTCACCCCTCCACTTT.

The V call is TRBV29-1, the J call TRBJ1-4; D unresolved. CDR1 is SQVTM and CDR2 is ANQGSEA in the germline V gene. The CDR3 covers 13 residues. V was pared by 4 bases and J by 8 bases, with 14 bases between. CDR3 residues: CSVVAANGEKLFF. The CDR3, as DNA: TGCAGCGTTGTGGCAGCGAATGGGGAAAAACTGTTTTTT.

This chain uses TRBV27 with TRBJ1-1, with TRBD1 matching 11 bases. CDR3 length equals 15 residues. The J segment lost 5 bases and the V segment lost 6 bases, leaving 8 bases of the junction unmatched. In germline, CDR1 is MNHEY, CDR2 SMNVEV (reference sequence). CDR3 in DNA: TGTGCCAGCAGCCCCGGACAGGGGGCGCATACTGAAGCTTTCTTT. This gives the protein CASSPGQGAHTEAFF.

In its sample, this clone was seen once. The CDR3 is CASSLGDRSRKETQYF. In DNA form, the CDR3 reads TGCGCCAGCAGCTTGGGGGACAGGAGTAGGAAAGAGACCCAGTACTTC. This chain joins TRBV5-1 and TRBJ2-5; 8 nucleotides match TRBD1. Germline V gene lookup returns CDR1 SGHRS and CDR2 YFSETQ. CDR3 length equals 16 residues. Trimming at V came to 0 bases and at J to 3 bases, leaving 7 bases not matched to a gene.